The 3 T cell receptor beta chains reported below all come from one sample, sequenced in a study of T cells in Graves' hyperthyroidism and ophthalmopathy. Amplification targeted TCR beta CDR3 regions from RNA transcripts. The study used the HTBI primer set for a first-round RT-PCR of the TCR CDR3. Using its own MiXCR run on the multiplex PCR reads, TCRdb lists one record per CDR3 protein. The top ten hold roughly 8.2% of the sample, which has approximately 590,000 distinct CDR3 sequences, roughly 50% seen once. Input material: peripheral blood or thyroid tissue (not recorded which). These receptors originate from a woman between 18 and 30 years old with Graves' hyperthyroidism.

The chain combines TRBV6-2 or TRBV6-3 with TRBJ1-4; maybe TRBD1 (6 bases). Trimming removed 6 bases at V and 8 bases at J, with 16 bases between. This CDR3 has 14 residues. Germline V lookup: CDR1 MNHEY, CDR2 SVGEGT. In nucleotides, the CDR3 is TGTGCCAGCAGAGGGGACGGGGGGCGGGAAAAACTGTTTTTT. Translation gives CASRGDGGREKLFF.

The chain recombines TRBV20-1 with TRBJ1-2; D not certain. Between the trimmed V and J ends, which lost 3 bases and 12 bases, there was a span of 14 bases. CDR1 and CDR2 (germline): DFQATT, SNEGSKA (reference sequence). The CDR3 is made up of 11 amino acids. The CDR3 coding sequence is TGCAGTGCTAGCGGACTAGCGGCGAACACCTTC. This codes for CSASGLAANTF.

This clonotype was detected a few times. The rearrangement joins TRBV12-3 or TRBV12-4 to TRBJ2-5; weak D call: TRBD1 (5 bases). V lost 2 bases and J lost 2, with 21 bases in between. The CDR3 loop spans 18 amino acids. Here the CDR3 reads CASSLSRRALGPQETQYF. As DNA, the CDR3 is TGTGCCAGCAGTTTATCGAGAAGGGCTTTGGGGCCTCAAGAGACCCAGTACTTC.